This TCR beta chain was retrieved from a study of blood T cell repertoires in COVID-19 (dated by TCRdb to the early 2020s). About the full investigation: Samples from collaborators originated in the United States, Italy and Spain and spanned both the acute and convalescent phases of COVID-19. Subjects who had been exposed to COVID-19, were actively infected with it, or had recovered from it provided the deeply sampled blood TCRbeta repertoires that made up the dataset. The sample metadata nearly always contained a de-identified subject ID, COVID-19 status, age in years and sex. Samples came from the ongoing ImmuneRACE study (first 160 participants) plus 1,254 subjects from 6 global collaborators. HLA class I and class II types, where available, came from metadata supplied by the sample provider rather than from assay-based typing. The material from the prospective study consisted of cDNA or gDNA derived from T cells, B-cell-depleted T cells, or PBMCs. A freely available public database, intended as a resource for researchers studying the immune response to SARS-CoV-2, is where the repertoires were released. The research as a whole found: How much clinical and demographic metadata was included differed by source and by participant, and the metadata was provided uncurated.

TCRbeta CDR3 regions were amplified from genomic DNA by means of the immunoSEQ Assay, a bias-controlled multiplex PCR. As for the authors' bioinformatics: Nucleated cell counts per sample were estimated from amplification of reference gene primers within the assay. Sequence reads were collapsed and filtered to measure the absolute abundance of every unique TCRbeta CDR3 rearrangement. For each sample, productive Simpson clonality was calculated by taking the square root of Simpson's diversity index across productive rearrangements. TCRdb retrieved this table from immuneACCESS and kept in-frame rearrangements only. Not all clones are present; in checked studies, unresolved V genes account for under half, and no reason is known for the remainder. V, J and clone size derive from that table, while D and trimming were established from the DNA sequence. Recorded for this sample are about 90,000 clones; almost 95% of them occurred a single time. Clones ranked in the top ten supply 6.3% of the sample.

Collaborating institutions collected whole blood in K2EDTA tubes following their own protocols. For TCRbeta analysis, collaborator samples were shipped as frozen whole blood, as isolated PBMCs, or as DNA extracted from either sample type. The CDR3 has 17 amino acids, counting the end cysteine and phenylalanine. Of all the DNA, just the CDR3 is kept, 51 bases in frame from base 1. CDR1 and CDR2, per the germline V gene (reference sequence), are LNHNV and YYDKDF. V was cut back by 0 bases and J by 5 bases, leaving a gap of 14 bases between them. Concerning this clone itself: No cognate antigen has been identified for it. It has no much larger one-base neighbor in the sample; base qualities were not kept.

The sequenced material came from peripheral blood. This receptor was identified in a woman aged 55-69 years with active COVID-19. The chain was built from TRBV15 and TRBJ1-6; TRBD1 is possibly the D segment (5 matching bases). The CDR3 has the sequence CATSRDWGQGDNSPLHF. In nucleotides, the sequence is TGTGCCACCAGCAGAGATTGGGGTCAGGGTGATAATTCACCCCTCCACTTT.